These T cell receptor beta chains were read from a single sample in a study of blood T cells in healthy people across ages. TCRdb reprocessed the 5' RACE reads with MiXCR, giving one entry per CDR3 protein. The sample consists of around 1,900,000 distinct CDR3 sequences, roughly two fifths of them appearing once. What was sequenced was blood. The receptors come from a human donor in good health. Each CDR3 is given with its conserved first and last residue. Fields, in order: V gene, J gene, clone size, D gene, CDR3 protein, CDR3 DNA. D genes are given only for firm matches. Size is stated for part of the rows, as once, few or many counts, or as a class when the clone is expanded.

V: TRBV6-5
J: TRBJ2-6
size: .
D: .
CDR3: CASSYWTVSAASGANVLTF
DNA: TGTGCCAGCAGTTACTGGACCGTTTCGGCTGCGTCTGGGGCCAACGTCCTGACTTTC

V: TRBV5-1
J: TRBJ2-3
size: few
D: TRBD2
CDR3: CASSLNGLASTDTQYF
DNA: TGCGCCAGCAGCTTAAACGGACTAGCGAGCACAGATACGCAGTATTTT

V: TRBV7-3
J: TRBJ1-2
size: .
D: .
CDR3: CASSLTGRTNYGYTF
DNA: TGTGCCAGCAGCTTAACGGGACGGACTAACTATGGCTACACCTTC

V: TRBV20-1
J: TRBJ2-1
size: .
D: .
CDR3: CSARDGHEQFF
DNA: TGCAGTGCTAGAGACGGGCATGAGCAGTTCTTC

V: TRBV4-3
J: TRBJ1-4
size: .
D: .
CDR3: CASSRLLQAINEKLFF
DNA: TGCGCCAGCAGCCGCTTACTACAGGCCATTAATGAAAAGCTGTTTTTT

V: TRBV6-4
J: TRBJ2-5
size: .
D: TRBD2
CDR3: CASSDAVEAGGPTQTQYF
DNA: TGTGCCAGCAGTGACGCCGTAGAGGCGGGGGGGCCCACACAGACCCAGTACTTC

V: TRBV12-3/TRBV12-4
J: TRBJ1-2
size: few
D: .
CDR3: CASSPYLANYGYTF
DNA: TGTGCCAGCAGTCCCTACTTAGCTAACTATGGCTACACCTTC

V: TRBV7-2
J: TRBJ2-5
size: .
D: .
CDR3: CASSLEGGAREAQYF
DNA: TGTGCCAGCAGCTTAGAAGGGGGGGCCCGAGAGGCCCAGTACTTC

V: TRBV20-1
J: TRBJ1-5
size: few
D: TRBD1
CDR3: CSARDRDRGTSGNQPQHF
DNA: TGCAGTGCTAGAGATCGGGACAGGGGAACGAGTGGCAATCAGCCCCAGCATTTT

V: TRBV7-2
J: TRBJ1-5
size: many
D: .
CDR3: CASSLERDQPQHF
DNA: TGTGCCAGCAGCTTAGAGAGGGATCAGCCCCAGCATTTT

V: TRBV3-1
J: TRBJ1-4
size: once
D: .
CDR3: CASSDKGGGALGKLFF
DNA: TGTGCCAGCAGCGACAAAGGAGGGGGGGCGCTGGGAAAACTGTTTTTT

V: TRBV7-2
J: TRBJ1-6
size: .
D: .
CDR3: CASSLDLYSPLHF
DNA: TGTGCCAGCAGCTTAGACTTATATTCACCCCTCCACTTT

V: TRBV4-1
J: TRBJ2-1
size: .
D: .
CDR3: CASGGGSHEQFF
DNA: TGCGCCAGCGGGGGGGGCTCCCATGAGCAGTTCTTC

V: TRBV28
J: TRBJ2-7
size: few
D: .
CDR3: CASRYRDSSYEQYF
DNA: TGTGCCAGCAGATACCGGGACTCCTCCTACGAGCAGTACTTC

V: TRBV4-2
J: TRBJ2-3
size: .
D: TRBD2
CDR3: CASSRSLAGGEDTQYF
DNA: TGTGCCAGCAGCCGCTCACTAGCGGGGGGGGAGGATACGCAGTATTTT

V: TRBV9
J: TRBJ1-2
size: .
D: TRBD1
CDR3: CASSAAGTANGYTF
DNA: TGTGCCAGCAGCGCGGCCGGGACAGCCAACGGCTACACCTTC

V: TRBV6-5
J: TRBJ1-6
size: once
D: .
CDR3: CASSSYADRGRFHF
DNA: TGTGCCAGCAGTTCCTACGCCGACCGGGGACGATTCCACTTT

V: TRBV7-3
J: TRBJ2-3
size: few
D: TRBD2
CDR3: CASSLGTSGVADTQYF
DNA: TGTGCCAGCAGCTTGGGGACTAGCGGGGTCGCAGATACGCAGTATTTT

V: TRBV20-1
J: TRBJ1-1
size: few
D: .
CDR3: CSAYGGPGVNTEAFF
DNA: TGCAGTGCTTATGGGGGGCCAGGGGTAAACACTGAAGCTTTCTTT

V: TRBV12-3/TRBV12-4
J: TRBJ2-5
size: many
D: TRBD2
CDR3: CASSFSGGREETQYF
DNA: TGTGCCAGCAGTTTTAGCGGGGGGCGGGAAGAGACCCAGTACTTC

V: TRBV6-2/TRBV6-3
J: TRBJ2-1
size: few
D: .
CDR3: CASSYSVRGGPDNEQFF
DNA: TGTGCCAGCAGTTACAGCGTCAGAGGGGGGCCCGACAATGAGCAGTTCTTC

V: TRBV6-1
J: TRBJ1-2
size: .
D: .
CDR3: CASRANSGILGYTF
DNA: TGTGCCAGCAGGGCAAATTCAGGGATTCTTGGCTACACCTTC

V: TRBV19
J: TRBJ2-1
size: once
D: TRBD1
CDR3: CASSPTGGWLNEQFF
DNA: TGTGCCAGTAGTCCGACAGGGGGCTGGTTGAATGAGCAGTTCTTC

V: TRBV7-3
J: TRBJ2-1
size: few
D: .
CDR3: CASSHPEEETSSYNEQFF
DNA: TGTGCCAGCAGCCACCCCGAGGAGGAAACCAGCTCCTACAATGAGCAGTTCTTC

V: TRBV7-9
J: TRBJ2-7
size: few
D: .
CDR3: CASSSAGGLYEQYF
DNA: TGTGCCAGCAGCTCGGCAGGTGGGCTCTACGAGCAGTACTTC

V: TRBV9
J: TRBJ1-2
size: .
D: .
CDR3: CASSVGTELRYGYTF
DNA: TGTGCCAGCAGCGTAGGGACAGAACTCCGCTATGGCTACACCTTC

V: TRBV20-1
J: TRBJ2-5
size: .
D: TRBD2
CDR3: CSAKRGPQETQYF
DNA: TGTAGTGCTAAGCGGGGGCCTCAAGAGACCCAGTACTTC

V: TRBV5-1
J: TRBJ2-1
size: .
D: .
CDR3: CASREAIQGNNEQFF
DNA: TGCGCCAGCAGAGAAGCCATTCAAGGGAACAATGAGCAGTTCTTC

V: TRBV7-6
J: TRBJ2-7
size: few
D: .
CDR3: CASSLSTVFDEQYF
DNA: TGTGCCAGCAGCTTATCGACAGTCTTCGACGAGCAGTACTTC

V: TRBV7-9
J: TRBJ1-5
size: few
D: .
CDR3: CASSTGQLNQPQHF
DNA: TGTGCCAGCAGCACGGGACAACTCAATCAGCCCCAGCATTTT

V: TRBV4-3
J: TRBJ1-2
size: .
D: .
CDR3: CASSQKQAIYGYTF
DNA: TGCGCCAGCAGCCAAAAGCAGGCAATCTATGGCTACACCTTC

V: TRBV20-1
J: TRBJ2-1
size: few
D: TRBD1
CDR3: CSAQTGGPYNEQFF
DNA: TGCAGTGCTCAAACAGGGGGCCCCTACAATGAGCAGTTCTTC

V: TRBV7-2
J: TRBJ2-3
size: .
D: TRBD1
CDR3: CASSHGTGTTDTQYF
DNA: TGTGCCAGCAGCCACGGGACAGGGACCACAGATACGCAGTATTTT

V: TRBV7-9
J: TRBJ2-3
size: .
D: .
CDR3: CASSPRARGRDTQYF
DNA: TGTGCCAGCAGCCCCCGGGCCCGAGGGCGGGATACGCAGTATTTT

V: TRBV30
J: TRBJ2-4
size: .
D: .
CDR3: CAWSLGNTDIQYF
DNA: TGTGCCTGGAGTTTGGGGAATACAGACATTCAGTACTTC

V: TRBV20-1
J: TRBJ2-3
size: few
D: .
CDR3: CSARDGRESTDTQYF
DNA: TGCAGTGCTAGAGACGGGCGGGAAAGCACAGATACGCAGTATTTT

V: TRBV7-2
J: TRBJ2-7
size: few
D: .
CDR3: CASSARDTPYEQYF
DNA: TGTGCCAGCAGCGCACGGGACACCCCTTACGAGCAGTACTTC

V: TRBV5-6
J: TRBJ1-1
size: .
D: .
CDR3: CASSLDGVEAFF
DNA: TGTGCCAGCAGCTTGGACGGGGTTGAAGCTTTCTTT

V: TRBV5-6
J: TRBJ1-2
size: .
D: .
CDR3: CASTLEGKIDGYTF
DNA: TGTGCCAGCACCCTTGAAGGGAAGATTGATGGCTACACCTTC

V: TRBV12-3/TRBV12-4
J: TRBJ1-6
size: .
D: .
CDR3: CASSLRPGGPLHF
DNA: TGTGCCAGCAGTTTAAGGCCCGGGGGACCCCTCCACTTT

V: TRBV5-1
J: TRBJ1-5
size: .
D: .
CDR3: CASGLRDGGNQPQHF
DNA: TGCGCCAGCGGACTCCGGGACGGAGGCAATCAGCCCCAGCATTTT

V: TRBV5-6
J: TRBJ2-5
size: .
D: .
CDR3: CASSAVGLQETQYF
DNA: TGTGCCAGCAGCGCAGTGGGACTTCAAGAGACCCAGTACTTC

V: TRBV27
J: TRBJ2-3
size: few
D: .
CDR3: CASSNQARRTDTQYF
DNA: TGTGCCAGCAGTAACCAGGCTCGTCGCACAGATACGCAGTATTTT

V: TRBV7-2
J: TRBJ2-7
size: .
D: TRBD2
CDR3: CASSLDSGGGAYEQYF
DNA: TGTGCCAGCAGCTTAGATTCCGGCGGGGGGGCCTACGAGCAGTACTTC

V: TRBV7-8
J: TRBJ2-1
size: many
D: TRBD1
CDR3: CASSLAGTGNTYNEQFF
DNA: TGTGCCAGCAGCTTAGCGGGGACAGGGAATACCTACAATGAGCAGTTCTTC

V: TRBV20-1
J: TRBJ2-5
size: few
D: .
CDR3: CSAILRDFRETQYF
DNA: TGCAGTGCTATCCTTCGGGACTTTCGAGAGACCCAGTACTTC

V: TRBV6-6
J: TRBJ2-7
size: once
D: TRBD2
CDR3: CASRPPDGQGGNEQYF
DNA: TGTGCCAGCAGACCGCCTGATGGTCAGGGAGGGAATGAGCAGTACTTC

V: TRBV3-1
J: TRBJ2-7
size: .
D: .
CDR3: CAGSQVGGSGEQYF
DNA: TGTGCCGGCAGCCAAGTCGGGGGCTCGGGCGAGCAGTACTTC

V: TRBV27
J: TRBJ1-4
size: .
D: .
CDR3: CASSSGGPNEKLFF
DNA: TGTGCCAGCAGTTCGGGGGGCCCTAATGAAAAACTGTTTTTT

V: TRBV5-1
J: TRBJ2-7
size: .
D: .
CDR3: CASSLEVDSSYEQYF
DNA: TGCGCCAGCAGCTTGGAGGTCGACAGTTCCTACGAGCAGTACTTC

V: TRBV12-3/TRBV12-4
J: TRBJ1-4
size: few
D: .
CDR3: CASSPAGGAFREKLFF
DNA: TGTGCCAGCAGTCCCGCGGGAGGCGCTTTTCGGGAAAAACTGTTTTTT

V: TRBV6-2/TRBV6-3
J: TRBJ2-7
size: .
D: TRBD2
CDR3: CAIGPSGGAYEQYF
DNA: TGTGCCATTGGTCCTAGCGGGGGTGCCTACGAGCAGTACTTC

V: TRBV6-4
J: TRBJ1-1
size: few
D: .
CDR3: CASSHSSIGQAEAFF
DNA: TGTGCCAGCAGTCATTCCTCTATAGGTCAAGCTGAAGCTTTCTTT

V: TRBV14
J: TRBJ2-1
size: .
D: .
CDR3: CASSQDSTFLNEQFF
DNA: TGTGCCAGCAGCCAAGATAGTACGTTCTTAAATGAGCAGTTCTTC

V: TRBV20-1
J: TRBJ2-5
size: .
D: TRBD2
CDR3: CSTRGPTSGGPRDETQYF
DNA: TGCAGTACTAGAGGCCCCACTAGCGGGGGACCAAGAGATGAGACCCAGTACTTC

V: TRBV12-3/TRBV12-4
J: TRBJ1-2
size: few
D: .
CDR3: CASSPGSAGNGYTF
DNA: TGTGCCAGCAGTCCAGGGTCTGCGGGTAATGGCTACACCTTC

V: TRBV7-7
J: TRBJ2-2
size: once
D: TRBD2
CDR3: CASGVGTTNTGELFF
DNA: TGTGCTAGCGGGGTGGGGACTACGAACACCGGGGAGCTGTTTTTT